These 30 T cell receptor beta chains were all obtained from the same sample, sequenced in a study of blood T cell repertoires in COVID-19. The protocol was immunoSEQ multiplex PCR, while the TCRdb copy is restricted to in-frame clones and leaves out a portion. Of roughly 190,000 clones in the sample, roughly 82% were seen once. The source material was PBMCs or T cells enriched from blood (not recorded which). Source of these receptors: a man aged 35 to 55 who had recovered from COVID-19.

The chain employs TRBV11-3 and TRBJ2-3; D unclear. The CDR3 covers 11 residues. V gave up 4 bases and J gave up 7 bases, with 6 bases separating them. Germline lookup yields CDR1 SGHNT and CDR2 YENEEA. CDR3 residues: CASSYYYTQYF. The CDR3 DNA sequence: TGTGCCAGCAGCTACTACTATACGCAGTATTTT.

This chain's CDR3 is CASGQGADYGYTF. The DNA of the CDR3 is TGTGCCAGCGGACAGGGGGCGGACTATGGCTACACCTTC. This chain joins TRBV27 and TRBJ1-2; 11 nucleotides line up with TRBD1. Germline assignment: CDR1 MNHEY and CDR2 SMNVEV (reference sequence). The CDR3 runs to 13 residues. The ends lost 8 bases at V and 3 bases at J; junction bases unmatched: 2.

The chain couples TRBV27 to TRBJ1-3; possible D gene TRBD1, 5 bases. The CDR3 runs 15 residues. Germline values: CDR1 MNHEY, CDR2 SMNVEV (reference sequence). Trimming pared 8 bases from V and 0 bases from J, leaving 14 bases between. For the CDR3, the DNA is TGTGCCAGCGCCTCGGGGGTTAGCTCTGGAAACACCATATATTTT. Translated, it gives CASASGVSSGNTIYF.

Written as DNA, the CDR3 is TGTGCCAGCAGACGTGATGTGGGGGCGTACACTGAAGCTTTCTTT. Its protein product is CASRRDVGAYTEAFF. The V call is TRBV5-4, the J call TRBJ1-1, with D possibly being TRBD1 (6 bases). Trimming stripped 5 bases from V and 3 bases from J, with 17 bases between. CDR3 length: 15 residues. Germline CDR1 and CDR2: SGHNT and YYREEE (reference sequence).

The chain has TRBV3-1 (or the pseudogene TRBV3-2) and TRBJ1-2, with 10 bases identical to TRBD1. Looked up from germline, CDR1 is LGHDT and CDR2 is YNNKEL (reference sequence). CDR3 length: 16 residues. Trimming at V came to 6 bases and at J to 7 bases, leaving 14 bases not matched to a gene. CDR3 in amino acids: CASRDAGTGAFPGYTF. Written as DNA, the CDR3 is TGTGCCAGCAGGGATGCCGGGACAGGGGCCTTTCCTGGCTACACCTTC.

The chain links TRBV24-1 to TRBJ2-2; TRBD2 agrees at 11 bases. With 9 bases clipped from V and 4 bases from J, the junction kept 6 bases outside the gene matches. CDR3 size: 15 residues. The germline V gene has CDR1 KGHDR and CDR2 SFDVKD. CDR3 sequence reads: CATSSGRRGTGELFF. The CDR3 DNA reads TGTGCCACCTCTAGCGGGAGGCGGGGCACCGGGGAGCTGTTTTTT.

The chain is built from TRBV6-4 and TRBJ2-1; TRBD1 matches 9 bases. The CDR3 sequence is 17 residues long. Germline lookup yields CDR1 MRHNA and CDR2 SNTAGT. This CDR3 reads CELPGQGALSSYNEQFF. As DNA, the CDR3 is TGTGAGCTTCCGGGACAGGGAGCCCTTAGCTCCTACAATGAGCAGTTCTTC.

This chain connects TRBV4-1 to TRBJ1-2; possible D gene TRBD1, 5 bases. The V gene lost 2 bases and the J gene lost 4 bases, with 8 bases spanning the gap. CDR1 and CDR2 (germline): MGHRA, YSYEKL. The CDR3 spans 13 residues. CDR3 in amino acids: CASSQRDSYGYTF. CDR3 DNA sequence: TGCGCCAGCAGCCAACGGGACTCCTATGGCTACACCTTC.

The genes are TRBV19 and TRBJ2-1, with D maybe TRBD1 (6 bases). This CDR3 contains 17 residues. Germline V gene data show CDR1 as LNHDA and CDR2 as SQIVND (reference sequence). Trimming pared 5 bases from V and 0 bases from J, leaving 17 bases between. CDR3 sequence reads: CASSSPQTGISYNEQFF. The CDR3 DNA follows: TGTGCCAGTAGTTCCCCTCAAACAGGGATCTCCTACAATGAGCAGTTCTTC.

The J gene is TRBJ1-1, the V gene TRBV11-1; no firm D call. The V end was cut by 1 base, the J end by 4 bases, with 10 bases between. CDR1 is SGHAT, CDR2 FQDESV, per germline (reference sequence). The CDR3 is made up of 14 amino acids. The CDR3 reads CASSLGRVITEAFF. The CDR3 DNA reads TGTGCCAGCAGCTTAGGGAGAGTCATCACTGAAGCTTTCTTT.

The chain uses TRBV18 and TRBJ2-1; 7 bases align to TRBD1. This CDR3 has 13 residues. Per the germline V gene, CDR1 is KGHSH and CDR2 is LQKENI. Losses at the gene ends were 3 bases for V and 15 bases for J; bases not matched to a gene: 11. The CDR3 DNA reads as TGTGCCAGCTCACCCCCGGTAGGACAGGTCGGGTTCTTC. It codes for CASSPPVGQVGFF. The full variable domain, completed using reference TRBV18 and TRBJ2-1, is NAGVMQNPRHLVRRRGQEARLRCSPMKGHSHVYWYRQLPEEGLKFMVYLQKENIIDESGMPKERFSAEFPKEGPSILRIQQVVRGDSAAYFCASSPPVGQVGFFGPGTRLTVL.

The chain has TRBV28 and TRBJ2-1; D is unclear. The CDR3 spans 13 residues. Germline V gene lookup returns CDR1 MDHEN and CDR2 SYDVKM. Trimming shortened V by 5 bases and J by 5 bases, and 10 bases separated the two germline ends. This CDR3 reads CASSISKNNEQFF. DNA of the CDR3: TGTGCCAGCAGTATCTCTAAGAACAATGAGCAGTTCTTC.

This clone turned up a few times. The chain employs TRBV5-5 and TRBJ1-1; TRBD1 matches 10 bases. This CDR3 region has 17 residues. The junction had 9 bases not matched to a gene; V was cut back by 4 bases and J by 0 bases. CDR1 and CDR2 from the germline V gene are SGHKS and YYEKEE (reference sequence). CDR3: CASSQYPGQGMNTEAFF. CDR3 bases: TGTGCCAGCAGCCAGTATCCGGGACAGGGGATGAACACTGAAGCTTTCTTT. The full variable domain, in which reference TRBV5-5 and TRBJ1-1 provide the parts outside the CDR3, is DAGVTQSPTHLIKTRGQQVTLRCSPISGHKSVSWYQQVLGQGPQFIFQYYEKEERGRGNFPDRFSARQFPNYSSELNVNALLLGDSALYLCASSQYPGQGMNTEAFFGQGTRLTVV.

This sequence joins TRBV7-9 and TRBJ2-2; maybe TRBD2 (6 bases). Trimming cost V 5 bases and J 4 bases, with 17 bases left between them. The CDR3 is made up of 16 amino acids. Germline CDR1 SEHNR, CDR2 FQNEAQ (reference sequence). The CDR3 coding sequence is TGTGCCAGCAGCCGTACTCATAACGGGGGCACCGGGGAGCTGTTTTTT. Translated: CASSRTHNGGTGELFF.

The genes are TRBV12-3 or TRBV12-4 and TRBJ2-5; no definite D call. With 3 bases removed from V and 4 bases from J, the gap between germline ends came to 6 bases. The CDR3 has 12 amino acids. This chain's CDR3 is CASSFSGETQYF. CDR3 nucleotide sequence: TGTGCCAGCAGTTTTTCCGGAGAGACCCAGTACTTC.

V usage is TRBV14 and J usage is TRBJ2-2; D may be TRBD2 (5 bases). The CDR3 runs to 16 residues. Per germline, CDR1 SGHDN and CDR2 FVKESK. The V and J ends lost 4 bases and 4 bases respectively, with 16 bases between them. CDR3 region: CASSPAGMPSTGELFF. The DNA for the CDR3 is TGTGCCAGCAGCCCCGCCGGGATGCCGTCCACCGGGGAGCTGTTTTTT. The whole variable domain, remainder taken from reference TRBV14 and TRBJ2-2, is EAGVTQFPSHSVIEKGQTVTLRCDPISGHDNLYWYRRVMGKEIKFLLHFVKESKQDESGMPNNRFLAERTGGTYSTLKVQPAELEDSGVYFCASSPAGMPSTGELFFGEGSRLTVL.

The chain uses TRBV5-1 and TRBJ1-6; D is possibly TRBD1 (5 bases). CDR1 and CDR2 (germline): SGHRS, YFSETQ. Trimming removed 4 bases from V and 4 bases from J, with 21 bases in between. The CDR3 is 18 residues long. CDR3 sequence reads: CASSPVPQGTTYNSPLHF. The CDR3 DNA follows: TGCGCCAGCAGCCCGGTACCCCAGGGAACCACATATAATTCACCCCTCCACTTT. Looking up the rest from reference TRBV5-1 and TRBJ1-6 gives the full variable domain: KAGVTQTPRYLIKTRGQQVTLSCSPISGHRSVSWYQQTPGQGLQFLFEYFSETQRNKGNFPGRFSGRQFSNSRSEMNVSTLELGDSALYLCASSPVPQGTTYNSPLHFGNGTRLTVT.

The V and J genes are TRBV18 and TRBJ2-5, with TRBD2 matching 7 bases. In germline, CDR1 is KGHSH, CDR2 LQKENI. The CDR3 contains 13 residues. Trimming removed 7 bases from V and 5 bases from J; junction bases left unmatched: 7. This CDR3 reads CASFKRDWETQYF. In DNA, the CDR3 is TGTGCCAGCTTCAAGCGGGACTGGGAGACCCAGTACTTC.

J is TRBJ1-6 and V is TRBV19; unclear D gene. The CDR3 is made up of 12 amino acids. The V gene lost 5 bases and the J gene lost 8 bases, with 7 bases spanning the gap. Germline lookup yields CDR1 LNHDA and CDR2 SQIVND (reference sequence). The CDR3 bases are TGTGCCAGTAGTTCGTTCGATTCACCCCTCCACTTT. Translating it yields CASSSFDSPLHF.

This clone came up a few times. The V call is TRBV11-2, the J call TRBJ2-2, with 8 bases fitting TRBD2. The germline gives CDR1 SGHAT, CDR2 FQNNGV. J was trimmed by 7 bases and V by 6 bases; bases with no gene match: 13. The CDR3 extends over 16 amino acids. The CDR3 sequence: CASRAGARLRGGELFF. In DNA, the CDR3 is TGTGCCAGCAGAGCGGGAGCCAGGTTAAGGGGCGGGGAGCTGTTTTTT.

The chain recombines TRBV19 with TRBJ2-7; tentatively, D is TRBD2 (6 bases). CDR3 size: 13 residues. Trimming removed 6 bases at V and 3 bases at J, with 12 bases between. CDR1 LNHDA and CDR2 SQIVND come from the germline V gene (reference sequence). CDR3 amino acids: CASRRSGDYEQYV. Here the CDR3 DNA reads TGTGCCAGTAGACGGTCGGGAGACTACGAGCAGTACGTC.

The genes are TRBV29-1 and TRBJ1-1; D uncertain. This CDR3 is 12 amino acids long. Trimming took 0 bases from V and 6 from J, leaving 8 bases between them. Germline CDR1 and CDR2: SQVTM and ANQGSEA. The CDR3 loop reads CSVEDIQAEAFF. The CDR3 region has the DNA TGCAGCGTTGAAGATATCCAGGCTGAAGCTTTCTTT.

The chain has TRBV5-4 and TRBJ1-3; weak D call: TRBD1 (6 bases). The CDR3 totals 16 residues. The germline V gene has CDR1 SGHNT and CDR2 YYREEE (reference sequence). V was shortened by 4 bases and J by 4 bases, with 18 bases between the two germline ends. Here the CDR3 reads CASSTHQGQGGNTIYF. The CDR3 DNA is TGTGCCAGCAGCACGCACCAGGGACAAGGGGGAAACACCATATATTTT.

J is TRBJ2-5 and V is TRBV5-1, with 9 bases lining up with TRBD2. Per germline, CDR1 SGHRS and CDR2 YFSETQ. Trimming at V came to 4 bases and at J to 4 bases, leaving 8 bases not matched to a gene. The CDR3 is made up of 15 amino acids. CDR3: CASSRSGSRVETQYF. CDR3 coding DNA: TGCGCCAGCAGCCGTAGCGGGAGTCGAGTAGAGACCCAGTACTTC.

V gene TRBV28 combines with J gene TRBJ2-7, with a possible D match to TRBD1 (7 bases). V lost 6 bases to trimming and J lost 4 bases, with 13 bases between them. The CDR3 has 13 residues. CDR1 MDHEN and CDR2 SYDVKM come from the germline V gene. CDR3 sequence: CASRYRGLYEQYF. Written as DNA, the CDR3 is TGTGCCAGCAGGTACAGGGGACTGTACGAGCAGTACTTC.

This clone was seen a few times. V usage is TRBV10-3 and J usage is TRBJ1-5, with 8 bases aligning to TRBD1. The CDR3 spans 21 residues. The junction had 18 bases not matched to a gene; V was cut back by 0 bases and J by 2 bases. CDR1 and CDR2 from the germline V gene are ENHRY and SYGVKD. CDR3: CAISESIGRRGRVGGNQPQHF. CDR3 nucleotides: TGTGCCATCAGTGAGTCGATAGGGCGCAGGGGGCGCGTTGGGGGCAATCAGCCCCAGCATTTT.

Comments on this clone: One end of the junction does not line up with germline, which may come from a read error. The chain's CDR3 is CASSPQSGTSSVF. DNA for the CDR3: TGTGCCAGCTCACCTCAATCCGGGACTAGCTCTGTCTTC. The chain uses TRBV18 and TRBJ2-1, with 9 bases lining up with TRBD2. CDR3 length: 13 residues. Germline CDR1 and CDR2: KGHSH and LQKENI.

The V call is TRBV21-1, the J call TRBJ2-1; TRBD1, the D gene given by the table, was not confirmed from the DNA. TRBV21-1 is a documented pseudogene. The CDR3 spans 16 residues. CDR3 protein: CASSKSTGTGYNEQFF. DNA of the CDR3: TGTGCCAGCAGCAAATCGACCGGGACAGGGTACAATGAGCAGTTCTTC.

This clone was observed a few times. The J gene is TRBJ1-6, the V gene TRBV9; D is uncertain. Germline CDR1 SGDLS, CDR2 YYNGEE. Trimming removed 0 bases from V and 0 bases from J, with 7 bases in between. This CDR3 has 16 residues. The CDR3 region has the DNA TGTGCCAGCAGCGTAGCGTCGAGCTCCTATAATTCACCCCTCCACTTT. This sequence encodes CASSVASSSYNSPLHF.

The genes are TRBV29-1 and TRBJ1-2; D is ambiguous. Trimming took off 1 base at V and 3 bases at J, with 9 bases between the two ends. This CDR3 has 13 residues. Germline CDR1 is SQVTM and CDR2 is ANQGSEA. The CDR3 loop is CSVEGGEDYGYTF. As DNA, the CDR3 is TGCAGCGTTGAAGGGGGAGAGGACTATGGCTACACCTTC.